These 16 T cell receptor beta chains came from one sample sequenced in a study of T-cell reconstitution after alpha-beta-depleted transplantation in children. Molecular barcoding with unique molecular identifiers was used for the TCRbeta library. One entry per CDR3 protein results from TCRdb running MiXCR on the PCR reads. Seen here are almost 500,000 distinct CDR3 sequences, approximately 13% observed once, and the top ten hold about 5%. The sample consisted of PBMCs from the stem cell graft donor, taken from the stem cell graft. The receptors were sampled from a human donor who donated a stem cell graft to a child with combined immunodeficiency.

This clonotype was observed a handful of times. The genes are TRBV7-2 and TRBJ2-3, with TRBD2 identical over 9 bases. Germline loops: CDR1 SGHTA, CDR2 FQGNSA. J was trimmed by 4 bases and V by 2 bases; bases with no gene match: 10. This CDR3 comprises 17 residues. The CDR3 DNA is TGTGCCAGCAGCTTATTGGTAGCGGGAGTGGGGTCAGATACGCAGTATTTT. This translates into CASSLLVAGVGSDTQYF.

This clonotype was picked up many times. The chain couples TRBV19 to TRBJ2-3; TRBD1 matches 9 bases. Germline V lookup: CDR1 LNHDA, CDR2 SQIVND (reference sequence). Germline trimming cut 2 bases from V and 2 bases from J; bases unmatched to any gene: 5. CDR3 length: 16 residues. CDR3 sequence reads: CASSITGTGFTDTQYF. The DNA for the CDR3 is TGTGCCAGTAGTATAACCGGGACAGGGTTCACAGATACGCAGTATTTT.

This clonotype occurred a few times. This chain connects TRBV4-3 to TRBJ2-1; a weak D match, TRBD2 (6 bases). The V gene's germline CDR1 is LGHNA and CDR2 YSLEER. Trimming left V 3 bases short and J 2 bases short, with 14 bases between. The CDR3 totals 16 residues. The CDR3 sequence: CASSQAREEPYNEQFF. The DNA for the CDR3 is TGCGCCAGCAGCCAGGCAAGGGAGGAGCCCTACAATGAGCAGTTCTTC.

There are a few counts of this clonotype. The chain has TRBV5-1 and TRBJ2-7; 8 positions agree with TRBD1. This CDR3 has 13 amino acids. Germline V gene sequence: CDR1 SGHRS, CDR2 YFSETQ. V shed 4 bases and J 6 bases; nucleotides not matched to a gene: 6. The CDR3 loop reads CASSARGPGEQYF. Here the CDR3 DNA reads TGCGCCAGCAGCGCCAGGGGGCCAGGCGAGCAGTACTTC.

This clonotype was seen a handful of times. This rearrangement joins TRBV28 to TRBJ2-5, with 14 bases that match TRBD2. Germline V lookup: CDR1 MDHEN, CDR2 SYDVKM. Unmatched junction bases numbered 7, after V lost 6 bases and J lost 4 bases. The CDR3 is 16 residues long. The CDR3 bases are TGTGCCAGCAGCGACCCCGGACTAGCGGGAGGAGAGACCCAGTACTTC. As protein: CASSDPGLAGGETQYF.

At least ten counts were recorded for this clonotype. This chain joins TRBV4-3 and TRBJ2-2; TRBD1 might be the D (6 bases). The CDR3 extends over 16 amino acids. Germline loops: CDR1 LGHNA, CDR2 YSLEER. V was trimmed by 4 bases and J by 3 bases, leaving 15 bases between them. Here the CDR3 reads CASSLRQAPHTGELFF. DNA of the CDR3: TGCGCCAGCAGCCTTCGACAGGCGCCCCACACCGGGGAGCTGTTTTTT.

This rearrangement joins TRBV27 to TRBJ2-3; 9 nucleotides agree with TRBD2. Germline V lookup: CDR1 MNHEY, CDR2 SMNVEV (reference sequence). This CDR3 is built from 15 residues. V was pared by 8 bases and J by 5 bases, with 11 bases of the junction left unmatched. The CDR3 is CASSLRGGARDTQYF. CDR3 in DNA: TGTGCCAGCTCCCTGCGGGGGGGCGCGAGAGATACGCAGTATTTT.

As to this clonotype: A clone one base away is much larger, so this may be a read error. The chain links TRBV25-1 to TRBJ1-1; D gene uncertain. Per germline, CDR1 MGHDK and CDR2 SYGVNS. This CDR3 region has 13 residues. The CDR3 bases are TGTGCCGGCAGTGTTCGACAGAACACTGAAGCTTTCTTT. Translating gives CAGSVRQNTEAFF.

The CDR3 DNA is TGCAGTGCTCTTTTGACTAGCGGGGGGGCCCCTGAGCAGTTCTTC. This gives the protein CSALLTSGGAPEQFF. The V gene is TRBV20-1, the J gene TRBJ2-1, with TRBD2 identical over 14 bases. The germline V gene encodes CDR1 DFQATT and CDR2 SNEGSKA (reference sequence). V gave up 5 bases and J gave up 9 bases; unmatched junction bases: 9. The CDR3 totals 15 residues.

This clonotype was counted ten times or more. The chain links TRBV20-1 to TRBJ2-1, with 7 bases identical to TRBD2. From germline, CDR1 is DFQATT and CDR2 SNEGSKA (reference sequence). The CDR3 loop spans 17 amino acids. V was pared by 6 bases and J by 9 bases, with 23 bases of the junction left unmatched. CDR3 DNA: TGCAGTGCAGACAGCGCCCCCGGGACTATCAACTACGGTGAGCAGTTCTTC. Translation: CSADSAPGTINYGEQFF.

In this sample, this clonotype turned up a few times. CDR3 loop: CASSYSRGQGAGTEAFF. DNA of the CDR3: TGTGCCAGCAGTTACTCAAGGGGACAGGGGGCAGGGACTGAAGCTTTCTTT. This chain connects TRBV6-5 to TRBJ1-1; 12 bases are shared with TRBD1. This CDR3 region has 17 residues. Germline CDR1 and CDR2: MNHEY and SVGAGI. V trimming: 0 bases; J trimming: 5 bases; junction bases outside the gene matches: 7.

This clonotype was recorded many times. The chain joins TRBV29-1 to TRBJ1-5, with a possible D match to TRBD1 (6 bases). This CDR3 spans 13 amino acids. Germline V gives CDR1 SQVTM, CDR2 ANQGSEA. Trimming stripped 5 bases from V and 4 bases from J, with 12 bases between. DNA for the CDR3: TGCAGCGTTCGCGGGACACGGAATCAGCCCCAGCATTTT. This translates into CSVRGTRNQPQHF.

CDR3 nucleotides: TGTGCCAGCAGCCGCATGTCCTACGAGCAGTACTTC. Protein sequence: CASSRMSYEQYF. The chain is built from TRBV12-3 or TRBV12-4 and TRBJ2-7; no definite D call. This CDR3 has 12 amino acids. V gave up 6 bases and J gave up 1 base, with 7 bases separating them.

This clonotype was seen once. The rearrangement uses TRBV9 and TRBJ2-3; D might be TRBD2 (6 bases). The CDR3 is made up of 15 amino acids. Germline V lookup: CDR1 SGDLS, CDR2 YYNGEE. Trimming took off 4 bases at V and 2 bases at J, with 14 bases between the two ends. CDR3 coding DNA: TGTGCCAGCAGCCCCGGGGTAGCGGACACAGATACGCAGTATTTT. Its translation: CASSPGVADTDTQYF.

This clonotype showed up just a few times. The rearrangement joins TRBV6-2 or TRBV6-3 to TRBJ1-6; D remains unclear. This CDR3 has 15 amino acids. Trimming took 6 bases from V and 9 from J, leaving 18 bases between them. CDR1 is MNHEY, CDR2 SVGEGT, per germline. The CDR3 bases are TGTGCCAGCAGCACAACGCGGGGAATCGGTTCACCCCTCCACTTT. Translating it yields CASSTTRGIGSPLHF.

The table lists this clonotype with a few counts. The CDR3 protein is CASVGGAQETQYF. CDR3 DNA sequence: TGCGCCAGCGTGGGGGGTGCCCAAGAGACCCAGTACTTC. J is TRBJ2-5 and V is TRBV5-1; tentative D call: TRBD2 (6 bases). Germline V gives CDR1 SGHRS, CDR2 YFSETQ. V was trimmed by 7 bases and J by 1 base, leaving 11 bases between them. CDR3 length: 13 residues.